The source of this TCR beta chain is a study of blood T cell repertoires in COVID-19. Study in general: Samples of COVID-19 (acute and convalescent) were obtained from the United States, Italy and Spain.

J gave up 7 bases and V 7 bases, and 10 bases lay outside the gene matches. Per the germline V gene, CDR1 is SQVTM and CDR2 is ANQGSEA. CDR3 length: 13 residues. Original processing notes: Estimation of nucleated cell counts relied on the amplification of reference gene primers. The table came from immunoSEQ multiplex PCR; TCRdb's copy has only in-frame clones and leaves some out. That table gives V, J and clone size, and the DNA gave D and trimming. The table has some 270,000 clones, about 85% seen once. Seattle-derived patients entered the study during active infection and were followed longitudinally.

The clonotype originates from a human donor with COVID-19, enrolled during active disease. The donor label of this sample is uncertain. The sequenced sample consisted of peripheral blood. V and J are TRBV29-1 and TRBJ2-1, with TRBD1 identical over 7 bases. The chain's CDR3 is CSGGAQGVNEQFF. The CDR3 coding sequence is TGCAGCGGGGGTGCTCAGGGGGTGAATGAGCAGTTCTTC.